Below, 24 T cell receptor beta chains from the same sample are listed, as sequenced in a study of blood T cell repertoires in COVID-19. TCRdb's table, derived via immunoSEQ multiplex PCR, lists solely in-frame clones and lacks some. The sample holds several thousand clones, about four fifths seen once. Sequences were obtained from peripheral blood. All receptors derive from a man between 65 and 85 years old with active COVID-19.

This chain uses TRBV6-5 with TRBJ2-1, with 8 bases aligning to TRBD1. This CDR3 region has 15 residues. Germline loops: CDR1 MNHEY, CDR2 SVGAGI. V lost 6 bases, J lost 6 bases, and 10 bases stayed unmatched. The CDR3 sequence: CASSAGGETVNEQFF. The CDR3 nucleotides are TGTGCCAGCAGCGCAGGGGGCGAGACGGTCAATGAGCAGTTCTTC.

This clone occurred once. The germline gene is not matched at one end of the junction; a read error may be the cause. This sequence joins TRBV4-2 and TRBJ1-2, with D perhaps matching TRBD1 (5 bases). The CDR3 consists of 14 residues. CDR1 is LGHNA and CDR2 is YNFKEQ in the germline V gene. CDR3 sequence (DNA): TGTGCCAGCAGTCAAGAAGGCAGGGAGGGAGGCTACACCTTC. This translates into CASSQEGREGGYTF.

The chain has TRBV6-6 and TRBJ1-1, with a weak D call TRBD1 (5 bases). This CDR3 comprises 14 residues. The V and J ends lost 8 bases and 3 bases respectively, with 16 bases between them. The germline V gene has CDR1 MNHNY and CDR2 SVGAGI (reference sequence). The CDR3 region is CASDRGGGYTEAFF. CDR3 in DNA: TGTGCCAGCGACCGGGGCGGGGGGTACACTGAAGCTTTCTTT.

This chain connects TRBV10-3 to TRBJ1-1; 9 nucleotides match TRBD1. This CDR3 is 12 amino acids long. V shed 10 bases, J shed 6 bases, and the junction held 6 bases outside the gene matches. CDR1 and CDR2 from the germline V gene are ENHRY and SYGVKD. The CDR3 reads CATGQGIAEAFF. The CDR3 nucleotides read TGTGCCACGGGACAGGGAATCGCTGAAGCTTTCTTT.

In its sample, this clone is medium-sized (0.01 to 0.1%). V is TRBV25-1 and J is TRBJ2-7; 8 bases map to TRBD1. With 8 bases clipped from V and 4 bases from J, the junction kept 7 bases outside the gene matches. The V gene's germline CDR1 is MGHDK and CDR2 SYGVNS. The CDR3 consists of 13 residues. The CDR3 reads CASQDRGGYEQYF. The CDR3 DNA reads TGTGCCAGCCAAGACAGGGGCGGGTACGAGCAGTACTTC.

This clone was seen a few times. The chain has TRBV28 and TRBJ1-6; no reliable D call. CDR1 and CDR2 from the germline V gene are MDHEN and SYDVKM. The CDR3 extends over 12 amino acids. The V end lost 10 bases, the J end lost 7 bases, and 11 bases lay between the germline ends. CDR3 loop: CATTRVNSPLHF. CDR3 DNA sequence: TGTGCCACCACCCGGGTCAATTCACCCCTCCACTTT.

This clone was seen a handful of times. The J gene is TRBJ2-3, the V gene TRBV27; TRBD2 aligns across 9 bases. V lost 6 bases to trimming and J lost 5 bases; unmatched junction nucleotides: 15. Germline CDR1 reads MNHEY; CDR2 reads SMNVEV (reference sequence). CDR3 length: 17 residues. CDR3 sequence (DNA): TGTGCCAGCAGGTCCCTGGGGTGGCGGGAGGGCCAAGATACGCAGTATTTT. Protein: CASRSLGWREGQDTQYF.

The chain couples TRBV9 to TRBJ1-4, with D possibly matching TRBD1 (5 bases). The length of the CDR3 is 16 residues. Trimming took off 0 bases at V and 4 bases at J, with 13 bases between the two ends. Looked up from germline, CDR1 is SGDLS and CDR2 is YYNGEE. CDR3 amino acids: CASSVGAGRNNEKLFF. In nucleotides, the CDR3 is TGTGCCAGCAGCGTAGGGGCAGGGCGAAATAATGAAAAACTGTTTTTT.

This clone was seen only a few times. The chain is built from TRBV4-1 and TRBJ1-2, with D maybe TRBD1 (6 bases). V lost 6 bases and J lost 4, with 15 bases in between. Germline values: CDR1 MGHRA, CDR2 YSYEKL. The CDR3 loop spans 14 amino acids. The chain's CDR3 is CASRPTTGIYGYTF. The DNA for the CDR3 is TGCGCCAGCAGGCCGACGACAGGAATCTATGGCTACACCTTC.

CDR3 nucleotides: TGTGCCAGCAGTGAATACTTGGGAGGGAAGGATACGCAGTATTTT. Its translation is CASSEYLGGKDTQYF. This chain connects TRBV25-1 to TRBJ2-3, with 7 bases that match TRBD2. The CDR3 has 15 residues. The trim removed 0 bases at V and 6 bases at J, leaving 6 bases unmatched. CDR1 and CDR2 from the germline V gene are MGHDK and SYGVNS.

This rearrangement joins TRBV4-1 to TRBJ2-1, with a possible D match to TRBD2 (6 bases). Per germline, CDR1 MGHRA and CDR2 YSYEKL. With 1 base removed from V and 6 bases from J, the gap between germline ends came to 7 bases. There are 13 residues in the CDR3. CDR3 DNA: TGCGCCAGCAGCCAAGGCGGGACCAATGAGCAGTTCTTC. Its translation: CASSQGGTNEQFF.

A note on this clone: A junction end diverges from the germline sequence, so it may reflect a read error. The chain has TRBV19 and TRBJ2-7, with D possibly TRBD2 on 6 matching bases. Germline CDR1 LNHDA, CDR2 SQIVND (reference sequence). The CDR3 contains 14 residues. CDR3 DNA: TGTGCCAGTAGTATCAGGAGGGCCTCCGACGAGCAGTACTTC. Encoded protein: CASSIRRASDEQYF. The full variable domain, completed using reference TRBV19 and TRBJ2-7, is DGGITQSPKYLFRKEGQNVTLSCEQNLNHDAMYWYRQDPGQGLRLIYYSQIVNDFQKGDIAEGYSVSREKKESFPLTVTSAQKNPTAFYLCASSIRRASDEQYFGPGTRLTVT.

V gene TRBV24-1 combines with J gene TRBJ1-1, with D possibly TRBD1 on 6 matching bases. Germline CDR1 reads KGHDR; CDR2 reads SFDVKD. The CDR3 contains 11 residues. The V gene lost 10 bases and the J gene lost 7 bases, with 12 bases spanning the gap. CDR3 in amino acids: CATKRGGEAFF. CDR3 nucleotide sequence: TGTGCCACTAAAAGAGGGGGTGAAGCTTTCTTT.

The chain uses TRBV27 and TRBJ2-7; D unresolved. The CDR3 covers 10 residues. Germline CDR1 and CDR2: MNHEY and SMNVEV (reference sequence). Trimming took off 7 bases at V and 6 bases at J, with 7 bases between the two ends. This CDR3 is CASTSFEQYF. The DNA for the CDR3 is TGTGCCAGCACTAGTTTCGAGCAGTACTTC.

This sequence joins TRBV29-1 and TRBJ2-2; TRBD2 might be the D (5 bases). Germline V gene data show CDR1 as SQVTM and CDR2 as ANQGSEA. With 6 bases removed from V and 4 bases from J, the gap between germline ends came to 12 bases. The CDR3 extends over 13 amino acids. The CDR3, as DNA: TGCAGCGTCCGAGGGTCGACCACCGGGGAGCTGTTTTTT. Protein sequence: CSVRGSTTGELFF.

The chain employs TRBV29-1 and TRBJ1-4; 7 bases fit TRBD1. V was pared by 4 bases and J by 7 bases, with 9 bases of the junction left unmatched. The CDR3 contains 14 residues. Germline V gives CDR1 SQVTM, CDR2 ANQGSEA. In nucleotides, the CDR3 is TGCAGCGTTGCTATGAGGGGGCTGAGTGAAAAACTGTTTTTT. Its translation: CSVAMRGLSEKLFF.

This sequence joins TRBV19 and TRBJ2-1; TRBD2 matches at 7 bases. The J segment lost 6 bases and the V segment lost 5 bases, leaving 10 bases of the junction unmatched. The CDR3 is made up of 15 amino acids. Germline loops: CDR1 LNHDA, CDR2 SQIVND (reference sequence). CDR3 residues: CASSWSGTLGNEQFF. The DNA of the CDR3 is TGTGCCAGTAGTTGGAGCGGGACCCTGGGCAATGAGCAGTTCTTC.

V usage is TRBV18 and J usage is TRBJ1-5, with D perhaps matching TRBD1 (5 bases). The ends were cut back, 5 bases at V and 2 bases at J, with 7 bases in the middle. The CDR3 has 13 residues. Germline lookup yields CDR1 KGHSH and CDR2 LQKENI. CDR3 in DNA: TGTGCCAGCTCAGGGGCAGGCAATCAGCCCCAGCATTTT. It specifies CASSGAGNQPQHF.

The CDR3 sequence is CASSPPGRAPGNTEAFF. The CDR3 nucleotides are TGTGCCAGCAGCCCCCCCGGGAGGGCTCCGGGGAACACTGAAGCTTTCTTT. This chain uses TRBV3-1 (or the pseudogene TRBV3-2) with TRBJ1-1, with D unresolved. The germline V and J ends were trimmed by 4 bases and 1 base, with 19 bases remaining between them. The CDR3 contains 17 residues. Per the germline V gene, CDR1 is LGHDT and CDR2 is YNNKEL (reference sequence).

V is TRBV7-9 and J is TRBJ2-1; 11 bases map to TRBD1. The J segment lost 7 bases and the V segment lost 5 bases, leaving 10 bases of the junction unmatched. This CDR3 has 16 amino acids. CDR1 SEHNR and CDR2 FQNEAQ come from the germline V gene (reference sequence). In nucleotides, the CDR3 is TGTGCCAGCAGCCACCTTGGACAGGGGGCTAAAAATGAGCAGTTCTTC. It translates to CASSHLGQGAKNEQFF.

This chain joins TRBV19 and TRBJ2-2; TRBD1 is a possible D gene (5 bases). CDR3 length: 15 amino acids. Germline loops: CDR1 LNHDA, CDR2 SQIVND (reference sequence). V was trimmed by 1 base and J by 2 bases, leaving 8 bases between them. CDR3 sequence (DNA): TGTGCCAGTAGTATAGTCAGGGCTAACACCGGGGAGCTGTTTTTT. It codes for CASSIVRANTGELFF.

This clone was detected a few times. Here the CDR3 reads CASSLASPGSYGNTIYF. DNA of the CDR3: TGTGCCAGCAGCTTAGCATCCCCCGGGAGCTATGGAAACACCATATATTTT. The gene calls are TRBV7-6 and TRBJ1-3; D gene unclear. Deletions cut 0 bases from V and 3 bases from J, with 15 bases between. Germline-derived CDR1 and CDR2 are SGHVS and FNYEAQ. The CDR3 contains 17 residues.

V is TRBV19 and J is TRBJ2-2, with D hard to call. The CDR3 extends over 15 amino acids. V lost 5 bases and J 0 bases, leaving 10 bases between the germline ends. Germline V gives CDR1 LNHDA, CDR2 SQIVND (reference sequence). The CDR3 DNA reads as TGTGCCAGTAGTCCCCGACATACGAACACCGGGGAGCTGTTTTTT. It yields the protein CASSPRHTNTGELFF.

The rearrangement joins TRBV2 to TRBJ1-1; TRBD1 agrees at 11 bases. Germline-derived CDR1 and CDR2 are SNHLY and FYNNEI. V was pared by 9 bases and J by 7 bases, with 7 bases of the junction left unmatched. CDR3 size: 13 residues. This CDR3 is CASRRDRGNEAFF. The CDR3 DNA reads TGTGCCAGTAGGAGGGACAGGGGGAATGAAGCTTTCTTT.